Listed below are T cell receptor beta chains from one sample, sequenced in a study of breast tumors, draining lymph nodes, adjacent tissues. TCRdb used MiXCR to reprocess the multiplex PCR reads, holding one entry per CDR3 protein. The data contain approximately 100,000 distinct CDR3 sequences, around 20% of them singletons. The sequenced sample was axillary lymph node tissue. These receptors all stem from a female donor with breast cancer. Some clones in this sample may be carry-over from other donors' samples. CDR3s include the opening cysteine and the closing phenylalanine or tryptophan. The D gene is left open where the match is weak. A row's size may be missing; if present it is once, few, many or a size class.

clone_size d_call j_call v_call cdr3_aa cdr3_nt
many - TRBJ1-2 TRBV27 CASSRTENYGYTF TGTGCCAGCAGCCGGACCGAGAACTATGGCTACACCTTC
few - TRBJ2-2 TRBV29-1 CSVEDLSQGNTGELFF TGCAGCGTTGAAGATCTTTCACAGGGGAACACCGGGGAGCTGTTTTTT
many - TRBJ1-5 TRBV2 CASSEALWTPQPQHF TGTGCCAGCAGTGAAGCGCTTTGGACACCTCAGCCCCAGCATTTT
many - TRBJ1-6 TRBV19 CASSTPAGQVDSPLHF TGTGCCAGTAGCACCCCGGCCGGCCAGGTGGATTCACCCCTCCACTTT
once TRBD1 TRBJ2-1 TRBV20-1 CSASKGAAYNEQFF TGCAGTGCAAGCAAGGGGGCGGCCTACAATGAGCAGTTCTTC
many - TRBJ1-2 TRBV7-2 CASSLVGAANYGYTF TGTGCCAGCAGCTTAGTGGGGGCAGCTAACTATGGCTACACCTTC
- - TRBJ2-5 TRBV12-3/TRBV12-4 CASSLFRETQYF TGTGCCAGCAGTTTGTTTAGGGAGACCCAGTACTTC
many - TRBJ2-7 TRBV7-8 CASSRGIYEQYF TGTGCCAGCAGCCGGGGTATTTACGAGCAGTACTTC
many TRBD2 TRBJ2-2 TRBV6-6 CASSGDLAAVSGELFF TGTGCCAGCAGTGGGGACCTAGCGGCTGTTTCCGGGGAGCTGTTTTTT
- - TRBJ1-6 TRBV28 CASRMRSGARDRNSPLHF TGTGCCAGCAGAATGCGTTCGGGGGCCCGCGACCGTAATTCACCCCTCCACTTT
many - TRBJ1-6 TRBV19 CASSALYNSPLHF TGTGCCAGTAGTGCCTTATACAATTCACCCCTCCACTTT
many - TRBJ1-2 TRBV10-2 CASKRSRDGGYTF TGCGCCAGCAAACGATCCAGGGATGGTGGCTACACCTTC
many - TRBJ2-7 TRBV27 CASSFGSIYEQYF TGTGCCAGCAGTTTCGGATCAATCTACGAGCAGTACTTC
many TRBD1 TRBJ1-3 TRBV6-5 CASSKRTGYGNTIYF TGTGCCAGCAGCAAAAGGACAGGGTACGGAAACACCATATATTTT
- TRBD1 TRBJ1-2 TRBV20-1 CSARAPWTGNGYAF TGCAGTGCTAGAGCGCCTTGGACAGGGAATGGCTACGCCTTT
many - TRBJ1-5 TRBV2 CASSEFVGGGEPQHF TGTGCCAGCAGTGAATTTGTGGGAGGAGGTGAGCCCCAGCATTTT
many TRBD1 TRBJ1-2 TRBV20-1 CSARSAGQGNYGYTF TGCAGTGCTAGATCGGCTGGACAGGGGAACTATGGCTACACCTTC
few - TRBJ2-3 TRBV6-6 CASSYSPGPHTDTQYF TGTGCCAGCAGTTACTCTCCGGGACCCCACACAGATACGCAGTATTTT
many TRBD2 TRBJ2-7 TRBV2 CASSSGRIPYEQYF TGTGCCAGCTCTAGCGGGAGAATCCCCTACGAGCAGTACTTC
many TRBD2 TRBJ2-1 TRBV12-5 CASAAGGGKYNEQFF TGTGCTAGTGCCGCGGGGGGGGGCAAGTACAATGAGCAGTTCTTC
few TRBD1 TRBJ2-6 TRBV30 CAWSEGTGVSGANVLTF TGTGCCTGGAGTGAGGGGACAGGAGTCTCTGGGGCCAACGTCCTGACTTTC
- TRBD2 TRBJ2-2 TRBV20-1 CSASGKGSGANTGELFF TGCAGTGCTAGCGGTAAGGGGAGCGGGGCGAACACCGGGGAGCTGTTTTTT
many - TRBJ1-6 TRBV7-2 CASSLARAVRNSPLHF TGTGCCAGCAGCTTAGCCAGGGCAGTTCGTAATTCACCCCTCCACTTT
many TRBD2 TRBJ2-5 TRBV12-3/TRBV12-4 CASSLSGGTETQYF TGTGCCAGCAGTCTTAGCGGGGGAACAGAGACCCAGTACTTC
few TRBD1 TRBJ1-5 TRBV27 CASSPTPDRVGNQPQHF TGTGCCAGCAGTCCGACCCCGGACAGGGTGGGCAATCAGCCCCAGCATTTT
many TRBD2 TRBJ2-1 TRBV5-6 CASSLVGTSGSFNEQFF TGTGCCAGCAGCTTGGTTGGGACTAGCGGGAGTTTCAATGAGCAGTTCTTC
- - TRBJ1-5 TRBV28 CASSLRGQGNQPQHF TGTGCCAGCAGTTTAAGGGGACAAGGCAATCAGCCCCAGCATTTT
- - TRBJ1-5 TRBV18 CASSPAGAREAQHF TGTGCCAGCTCACCAGCGGGGGCTCGGGAAGCCCAGCATTTT
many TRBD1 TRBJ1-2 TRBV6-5 CASSYARDSFYGYTF TGTGCCAGCAGTTACGCAAGGGACAGCTTCTATGGCTACACCTTC
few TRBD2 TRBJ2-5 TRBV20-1 CSALTGRASETQYF TGCAGTGCTTTAACCGGGAGGGCTTCAGAGACCCAGTACTTC
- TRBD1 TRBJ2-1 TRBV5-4 CASSFDRGGYNGQFF TGTGCCAGCAGCTTCGACAGGGGGGGTTACAATGGGCAGTTCTTC
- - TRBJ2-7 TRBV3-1 CASSQADRGLSYEQYF TGTGCCAGCAGCCAAGCAGACAGAGGGCTCTCCTACGAGCAGTACTTC
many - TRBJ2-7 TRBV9 CASSVGAGDEQYF TGTGCCAGCAGCGTAGGAGCCGGGGACGAGCAGTACTTC
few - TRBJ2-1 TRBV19 CATRTEGRQFF TGTGCCACCCGAACCGAAGGAAGGCAGTTCTTC
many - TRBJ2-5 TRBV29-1 CSVDGSSQETQYF TGCAGCGTTGATGGCTCCTCCCAGGAGACCCAGTACTTC
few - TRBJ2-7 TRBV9 CASSVGPGSYEQYF TGTGCCAGCAGCGTGGGGCCAGGCTCCTACGAGCAGTACTTC
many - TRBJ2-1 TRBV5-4 CASSLVDAGNEQFF TGTGCCAGCAGCTTGGTGGACGCAGGTAATGAGCAGTTCTTC
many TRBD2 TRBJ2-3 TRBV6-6 CASSLGTSGNTDTQYF TGTGCCAGCAGTCTCGGGACTAGCGGGAACACAGATACGCAGTATTTT
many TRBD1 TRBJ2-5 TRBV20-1 CSAQGQHRETQYF TGCAGTGCTCAGGGACAGCATCGCGAGACCCAGTACTTC
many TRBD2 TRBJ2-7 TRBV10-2 CASSVAGYNEQYF TGCGCCAGCAGTGTAGCGGGGTATAACGAGCAGTACTTC
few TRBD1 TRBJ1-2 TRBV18 CASSPGQGFGGYGYTF TGTGCCAGCTCACCCGGACAGGGGTTTGGAGGCTATGGCTACACCTTC
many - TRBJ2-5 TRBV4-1 CASSPRGRALYQETQYF TGCGCCAGCAGCCCTCGGGGCAGGGCCTTGTACCAAGAGACCCAGTACTTC
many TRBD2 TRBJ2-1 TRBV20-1 CSARLYAGGRNEQFF TGCAGTGCTAGACTTTACGCGGGGGGCCGCAATGAGCAGTTCTTC
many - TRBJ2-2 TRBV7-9 CASSLNPGELFF TGTGCCAGCAGCTTAAATCCCGGGGAGCTGTTTTTT
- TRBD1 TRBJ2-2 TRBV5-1 CASSLDRGSAGELFF TGCGCCAGCAGCTTGGACAGGGGGTCAGCCGGGGAGCTGTTTTTT
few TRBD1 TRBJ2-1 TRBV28 CASSSGQGGYEQFF TGTGCCAGCAGCTCAGGACAGGGAGGCTATGAGCAGTTCTTC
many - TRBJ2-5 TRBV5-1 CASSLGRGVQETQYF TGCGCCAGCAGCTTGGGGAGGGGCGTCCAAGAGACCCAGTACTTC
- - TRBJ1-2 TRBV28 CASSLSRYGYTF TGTGCCAGCAGTTTATCACGATATGGCTACACCTTC
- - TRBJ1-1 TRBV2 CASSEAGENTEAFF TGTGCCAGCAGTGAGGCAGGGGAGAACACTGAAGCTTTCTTT
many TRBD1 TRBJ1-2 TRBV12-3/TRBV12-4 CASSRGRGLRGGGYTF TGTGCCAGCAGCCGGGGGAGGGGGCTGCGCGGGGGAGGCTACACCTTC
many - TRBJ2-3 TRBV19 CASSVEHTQYF TGTGCCAGTAGTGTGGAACATACGCAGTATTTT
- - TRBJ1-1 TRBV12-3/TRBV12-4 CASSLVGGALAFF TGTGCCAGCAGTTTAGTGGGGGGCGCATTGGCTTTCTTT
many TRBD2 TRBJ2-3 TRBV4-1 CASGKLAGGGPDTQYF TGCGCCAGCGGAAAACTAGCGGGAGGGGGGCCAGATACGCAGTATTTT
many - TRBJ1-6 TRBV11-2 CASSPGGGRYNSPLHF TGTGCCAGCAGCCCGGGGGGTGGCAGGTATAATTCACCCCTCCACTTT
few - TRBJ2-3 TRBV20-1 CSALWSGTDTQYF TGCAGTGCTCTTTGGAGTGGCACAGATACGCAGTATTTT
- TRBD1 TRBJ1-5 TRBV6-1 CASSGLTGGLDQPQHF TGTGCCAGCAGTGGGTTGACAGGGGGCCTCGATCAGCCCCAGCATTTT
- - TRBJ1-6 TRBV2 CASIKTSSYNSPLHF TGTGCCAGCATCAAGACATCCTCCTATAATTCACCCCTCCACTTT
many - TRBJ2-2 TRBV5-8 CASSLRVAGELFF TGTGCCAGCAGTTTAAGGGTCGCCGGGGAGCTGTTTTTT
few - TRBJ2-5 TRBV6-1 CASSESWTDQETQYF TGTGCCAGCAGTGAATCATGGACGGATCAAGAGACCCAGTACTTC
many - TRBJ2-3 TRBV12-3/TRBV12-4 CASSLGFGAGTDTQYF TGTGCCAGCAGTTTAGGGTTTGGGGCGGGCACAGATACGCAGTATTTT